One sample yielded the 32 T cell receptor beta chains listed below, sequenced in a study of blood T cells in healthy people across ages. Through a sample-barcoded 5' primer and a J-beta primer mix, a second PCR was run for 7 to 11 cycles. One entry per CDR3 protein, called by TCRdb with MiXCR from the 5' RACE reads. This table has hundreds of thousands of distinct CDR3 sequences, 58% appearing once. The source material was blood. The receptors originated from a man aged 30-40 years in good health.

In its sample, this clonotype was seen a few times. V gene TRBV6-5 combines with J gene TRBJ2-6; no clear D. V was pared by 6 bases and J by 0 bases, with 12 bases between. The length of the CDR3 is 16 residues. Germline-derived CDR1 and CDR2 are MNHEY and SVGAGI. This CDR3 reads CASSSFRSSGANVLTF. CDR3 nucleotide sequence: TGTGCCAGCAGCTCTTTTCGGAGCTCTGGGGCCAACGTCCTGACTTTC.

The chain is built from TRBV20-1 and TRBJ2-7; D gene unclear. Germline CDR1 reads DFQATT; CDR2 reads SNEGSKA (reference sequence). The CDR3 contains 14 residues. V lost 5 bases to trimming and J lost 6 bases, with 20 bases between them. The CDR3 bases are TGCAGTGCTTGCCGCCGGGCCCCCGTTTGCGAGCAGTACTTC. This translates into CSACRRAPVCEQYF.

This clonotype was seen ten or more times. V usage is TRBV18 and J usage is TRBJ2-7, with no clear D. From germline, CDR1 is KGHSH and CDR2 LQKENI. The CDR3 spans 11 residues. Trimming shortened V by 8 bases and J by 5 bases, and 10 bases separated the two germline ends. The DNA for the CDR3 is TGTGCCAGCGCATTAGCCCACGAGCAGTACTTC. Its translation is CASALAHEQYF.

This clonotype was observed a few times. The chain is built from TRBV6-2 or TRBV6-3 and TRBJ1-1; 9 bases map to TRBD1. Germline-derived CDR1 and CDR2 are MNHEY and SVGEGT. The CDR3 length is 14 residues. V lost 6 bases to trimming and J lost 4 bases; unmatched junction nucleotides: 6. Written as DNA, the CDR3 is TGTGCCAGCAGGGACAGGGGAGGAGGCACTGAAGCTTTCTTT. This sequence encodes CASRDRGGGTEAFF.

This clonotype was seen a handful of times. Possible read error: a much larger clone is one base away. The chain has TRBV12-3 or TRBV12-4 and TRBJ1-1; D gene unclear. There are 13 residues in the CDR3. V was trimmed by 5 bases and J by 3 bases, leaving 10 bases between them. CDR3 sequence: CASSVNGDTEAFF. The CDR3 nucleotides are TGTGCCAGCAGTGTAAATGGTGACACTGAAGCTTTCTTT.

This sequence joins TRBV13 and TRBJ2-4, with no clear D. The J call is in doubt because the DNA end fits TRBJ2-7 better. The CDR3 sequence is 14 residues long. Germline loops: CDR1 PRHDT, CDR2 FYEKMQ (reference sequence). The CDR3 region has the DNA TGTGCCAGCAGCTTAAGCAGATCGCTGCGCGAGCAGTACTTC. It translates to CASSLSRSLREQYF.

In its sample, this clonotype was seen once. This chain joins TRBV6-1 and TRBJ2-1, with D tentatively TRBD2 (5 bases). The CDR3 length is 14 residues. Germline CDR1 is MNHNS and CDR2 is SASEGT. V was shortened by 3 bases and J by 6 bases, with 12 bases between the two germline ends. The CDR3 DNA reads TGTGCCAGCAGTGAGCCCCCGAGGGCCAATGAGCAGTTCTTC. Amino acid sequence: CASSEPPRANEQFF.

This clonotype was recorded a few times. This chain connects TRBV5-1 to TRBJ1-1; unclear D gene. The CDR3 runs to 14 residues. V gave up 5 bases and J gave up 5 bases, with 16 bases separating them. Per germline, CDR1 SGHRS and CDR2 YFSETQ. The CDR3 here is CASSYVGQSTEAFF. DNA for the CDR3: TGCGCCAGCAGTTATGTTGGCCAAAGTACTGAAGCTTTCTTT.

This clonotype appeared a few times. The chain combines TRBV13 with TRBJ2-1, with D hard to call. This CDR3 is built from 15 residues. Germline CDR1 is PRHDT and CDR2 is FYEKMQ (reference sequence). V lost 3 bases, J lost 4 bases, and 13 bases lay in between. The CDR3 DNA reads TGTGCCAGCAGCTTTGGGATTAACCAGTACAATGAGCAGTTCTTC. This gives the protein CASSFGINQYNEQFF. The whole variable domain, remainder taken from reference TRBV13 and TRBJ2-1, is AAGVIQSPRHLIKEKRETATLKCYPIPRHDTVYWYQQGPGQDPQFLISFYEKMQSDKGSIPDRFSAQQFSDYHSELNMSSLELGDSALYFCASSFGINQYNEQFFGPGTRLTVL.

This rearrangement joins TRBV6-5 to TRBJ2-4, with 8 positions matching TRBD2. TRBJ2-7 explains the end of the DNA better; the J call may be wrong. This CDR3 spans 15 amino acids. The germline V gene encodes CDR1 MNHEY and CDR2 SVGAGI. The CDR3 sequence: CASGINSGTFYEQYF. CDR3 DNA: TGTGCCAGCGGGATAAATAGCGGGACCTTCTACGAGCAGTACTTC.

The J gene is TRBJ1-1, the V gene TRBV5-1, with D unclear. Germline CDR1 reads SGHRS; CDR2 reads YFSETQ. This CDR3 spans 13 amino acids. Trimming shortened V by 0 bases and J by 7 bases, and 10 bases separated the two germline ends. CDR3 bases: TGCGCCAGCAGCTTGGCCTCCCAGGTTGAAGCTTTCTTT. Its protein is CASSLASQVEAFF.

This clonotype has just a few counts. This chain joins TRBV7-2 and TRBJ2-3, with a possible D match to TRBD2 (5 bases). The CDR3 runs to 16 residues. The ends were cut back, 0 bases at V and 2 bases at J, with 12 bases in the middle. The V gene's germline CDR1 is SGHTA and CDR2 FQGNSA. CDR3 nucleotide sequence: TGTGCCAGCAGCTTAGCGGCTAGCCACATCACAGATACGCAGTATTTT. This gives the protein CASSLAASHITDTQYF.

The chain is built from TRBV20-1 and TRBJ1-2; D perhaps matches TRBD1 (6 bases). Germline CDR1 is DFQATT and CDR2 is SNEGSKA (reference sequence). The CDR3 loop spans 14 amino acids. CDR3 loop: CSAHLGAQGYGYTF. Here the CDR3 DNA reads TGCAGCGCTCATCTGGGGGCGCAGGGCTATGGCTACACCTTC.

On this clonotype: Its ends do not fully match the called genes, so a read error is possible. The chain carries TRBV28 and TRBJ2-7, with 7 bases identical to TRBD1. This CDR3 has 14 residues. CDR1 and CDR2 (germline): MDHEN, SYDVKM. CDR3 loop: CAGSSGQIRYEQYF. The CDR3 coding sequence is TGTGCCGGCAGTTCGGGACAGATCCGCTACGAGCAGTACTTC. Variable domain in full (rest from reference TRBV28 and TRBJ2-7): DVKVTQSSRYLVKRTGEKVFLECVQDMDHENMFWYRQDPGLGLRLIYFSYDVKMKEKGDIPEGYSVSREKKERFSLILESASTNQTSMYLCAGSSGQIRYEQYFGPGTRLTVT.

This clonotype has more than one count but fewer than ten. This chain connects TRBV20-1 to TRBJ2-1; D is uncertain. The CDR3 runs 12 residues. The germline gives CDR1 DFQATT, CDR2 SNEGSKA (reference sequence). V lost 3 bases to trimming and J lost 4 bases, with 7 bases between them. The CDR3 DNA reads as TGCAGTGCTAGGCCGCAGTACAATGAGCAGTTCTTC. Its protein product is CSARPQYNEQFF.

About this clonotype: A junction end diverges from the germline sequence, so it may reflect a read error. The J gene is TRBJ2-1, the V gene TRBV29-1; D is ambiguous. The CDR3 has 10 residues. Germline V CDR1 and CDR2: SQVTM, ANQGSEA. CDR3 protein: CNVGSNEQFF. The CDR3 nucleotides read TGCAACGTTGGATCCAATGAGCAGTTCTTC.

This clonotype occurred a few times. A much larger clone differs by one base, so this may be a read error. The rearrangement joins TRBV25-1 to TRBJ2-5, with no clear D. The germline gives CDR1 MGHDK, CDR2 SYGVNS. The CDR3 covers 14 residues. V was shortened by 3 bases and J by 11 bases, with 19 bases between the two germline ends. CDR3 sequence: CASSDSHRRNEQYF. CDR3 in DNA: TGTGCCAGCAGTGATTCCCACCGGCGTAATGAGCAGTACTTC. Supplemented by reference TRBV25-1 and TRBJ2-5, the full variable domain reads EADIYQTPRYLVIGTGKKITLECSQTMGHDKMYWYQQDPGMELHLIHYSYGVNSTEKGDLSSESTVSRIRTEHFPLTLESARPSHTSQYLCASSDSHRRNEQYFGPGTRLLVL.

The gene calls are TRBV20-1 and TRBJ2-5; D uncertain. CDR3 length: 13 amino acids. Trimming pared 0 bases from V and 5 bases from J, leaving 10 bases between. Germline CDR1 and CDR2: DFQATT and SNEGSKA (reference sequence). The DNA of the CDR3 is TGCAGTGCTAGAGAGGTACCCAGGGAGACCCAGTACTTC. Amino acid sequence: CSAREVPRETQYF.

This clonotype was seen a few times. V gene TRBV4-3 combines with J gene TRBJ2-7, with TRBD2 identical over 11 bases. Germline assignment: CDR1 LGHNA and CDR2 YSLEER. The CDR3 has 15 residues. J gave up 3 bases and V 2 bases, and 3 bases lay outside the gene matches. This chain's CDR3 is CASSQSTSGSYEQYF. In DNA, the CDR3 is TGCGCCAGCAGCCAAAGCACTAGCGGGAGCTACGAGCAGTACTTC.

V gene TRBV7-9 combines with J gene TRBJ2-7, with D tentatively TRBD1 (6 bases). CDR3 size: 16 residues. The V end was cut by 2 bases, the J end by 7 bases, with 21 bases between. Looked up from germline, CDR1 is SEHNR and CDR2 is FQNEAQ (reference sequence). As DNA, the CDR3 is TGTGCCAGCAGCTTATATTTGGGGACGGCCACAGGGGAGCAGTACTTC. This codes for CASSLYLGTATGEQYF.

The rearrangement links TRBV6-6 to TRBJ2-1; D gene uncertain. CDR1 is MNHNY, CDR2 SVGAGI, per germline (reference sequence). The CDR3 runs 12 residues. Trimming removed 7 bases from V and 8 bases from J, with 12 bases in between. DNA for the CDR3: TGTGCCAGCAAGGTAATTGAAGATGAGCAGTTCTTC. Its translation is CASKVIEDEQFF.

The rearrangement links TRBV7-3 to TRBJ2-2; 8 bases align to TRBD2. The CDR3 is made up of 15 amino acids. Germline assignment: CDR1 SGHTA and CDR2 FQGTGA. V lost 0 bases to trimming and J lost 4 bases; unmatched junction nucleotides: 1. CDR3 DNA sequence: TGTGCCAGCAGCTTAACTAGCGGGACCACCGGGGAGCTGTTTTTT. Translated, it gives CASSLTSGTTGELFF.

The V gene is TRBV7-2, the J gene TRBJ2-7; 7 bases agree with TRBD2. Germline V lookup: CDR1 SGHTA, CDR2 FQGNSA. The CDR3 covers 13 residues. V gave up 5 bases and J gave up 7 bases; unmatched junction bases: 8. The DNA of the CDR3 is TGTGCCAGCAGCCCGAGCGGGACCGGTGAGCAGTACTTC. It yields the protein CASSPSGTGEQYF.

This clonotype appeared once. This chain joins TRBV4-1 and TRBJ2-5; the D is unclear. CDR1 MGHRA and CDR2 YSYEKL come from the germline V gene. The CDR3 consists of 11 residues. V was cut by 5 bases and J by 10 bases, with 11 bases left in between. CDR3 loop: CASSSQSGQYF. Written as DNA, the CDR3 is TGCGCCAGCAGCTCACAGTCGGGCCAGTACTTC.

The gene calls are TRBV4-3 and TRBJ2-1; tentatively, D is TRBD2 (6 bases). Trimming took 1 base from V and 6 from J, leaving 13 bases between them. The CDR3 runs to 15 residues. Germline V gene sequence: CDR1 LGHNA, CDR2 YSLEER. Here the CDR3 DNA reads TGCGCCAGCAGCCAAGCGGCCGGGGGATCCAATGAGCAGTTCTTC. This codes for CASSQAAGGSNEQFF.

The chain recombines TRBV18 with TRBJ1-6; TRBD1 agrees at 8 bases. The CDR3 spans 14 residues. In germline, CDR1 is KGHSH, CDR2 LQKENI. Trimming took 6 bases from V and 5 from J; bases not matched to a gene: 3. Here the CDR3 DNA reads TGTGCCAGCTCCAAGACAGGGGATAATTCACCCCTCCACTTT. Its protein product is CASSKTGDNSPLHF.

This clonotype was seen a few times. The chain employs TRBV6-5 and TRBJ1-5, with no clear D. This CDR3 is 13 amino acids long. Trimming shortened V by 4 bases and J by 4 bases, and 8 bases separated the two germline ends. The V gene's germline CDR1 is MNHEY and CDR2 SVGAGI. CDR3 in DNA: TGTGCCAGCAGTTCGTCGGGAAATCAGCCCCAGCATTTT. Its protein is CASSSSGNQPQHF.

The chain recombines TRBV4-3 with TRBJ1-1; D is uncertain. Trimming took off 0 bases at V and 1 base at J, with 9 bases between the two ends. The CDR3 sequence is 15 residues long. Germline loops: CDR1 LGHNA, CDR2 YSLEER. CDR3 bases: TGCGCCAGCAGCCAAGATGGTACGGGGAACACTGAAGCTTTCTTT. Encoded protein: CASSQDGTGNTEAFF.

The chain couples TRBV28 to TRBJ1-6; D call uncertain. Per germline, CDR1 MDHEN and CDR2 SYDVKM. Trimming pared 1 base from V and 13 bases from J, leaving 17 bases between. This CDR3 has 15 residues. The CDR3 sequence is CASSLFGGRIHPLHF. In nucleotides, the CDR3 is TGTGCCAGCAGTTTATTTGGCGGACGAATTCACCCCCTCCACTTT.

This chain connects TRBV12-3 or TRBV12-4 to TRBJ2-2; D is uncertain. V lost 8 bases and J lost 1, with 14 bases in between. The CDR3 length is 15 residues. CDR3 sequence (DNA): TGTGCCAGCGGGCCTACGGACGGGAACACCGGGGAGCTGTTTTTT. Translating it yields CASGPTDGNTGELFF.

This CDR3 is CASSFSGFSYEQYF. The CDR3 DNA sequence: TGTGCCAGCAGTTTTAGCGGGTTCTCCTACGAGCAGTACTTC. This chain links TRBV27 with TRBJ2-7, with 7 nucleotides matching TRBD2. V lost 3 bases to trimming and J lost 0 bases; unmatched junction nucleotides: 2. The CDR3 runs 14 residues. Looked up from germline, CDR1 is MNHEY and CDR2 is SMNVEV (reference sequence).

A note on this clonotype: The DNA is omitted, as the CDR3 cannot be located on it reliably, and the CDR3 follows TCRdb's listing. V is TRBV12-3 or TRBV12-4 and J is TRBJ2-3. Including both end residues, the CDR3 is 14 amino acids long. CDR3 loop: CASSFGVGADMEYF.